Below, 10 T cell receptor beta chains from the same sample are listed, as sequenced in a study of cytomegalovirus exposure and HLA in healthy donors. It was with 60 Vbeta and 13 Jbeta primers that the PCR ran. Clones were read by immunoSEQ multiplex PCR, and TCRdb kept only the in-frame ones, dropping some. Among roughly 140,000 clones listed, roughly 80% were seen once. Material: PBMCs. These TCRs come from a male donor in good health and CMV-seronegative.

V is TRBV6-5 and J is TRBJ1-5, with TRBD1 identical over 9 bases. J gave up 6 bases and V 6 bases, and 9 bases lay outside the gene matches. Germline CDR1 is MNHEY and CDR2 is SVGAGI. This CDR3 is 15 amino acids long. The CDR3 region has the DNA TGTGCCAGCAGAAGCCGGGACAGGGTGAGTCAGCCCCAGCATTTT. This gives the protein CASRSRDRVSQPQHF.

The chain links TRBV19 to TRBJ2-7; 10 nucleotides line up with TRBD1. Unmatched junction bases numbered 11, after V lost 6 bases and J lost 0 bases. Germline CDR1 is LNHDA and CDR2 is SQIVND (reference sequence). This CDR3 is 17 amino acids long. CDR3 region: CASRPTGTGVFSYEQYF. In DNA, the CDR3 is TGTGCCAGTAGACCAACCGGGACAGGGGTTTTCTCCTACGAGCAGTACTTC.

The CDR3 spells CASGLTTGGAEETQYF. The CDR3 coding sequence is TGTGCTAGTGGTTTGACCACAGGGGGCGCCGAAGAGACCCAGTACTTC. The genes are TRBV12-5 and TRBJ2-5; 9 positions match TRBD1. Germline assignment: CDR1 LGHNT and CDR2 FRNRAP. Trimming removed 2 bases from V and 3 bases from J; junction bases left unmatched: 7. The CDR3 contains 16 residues.

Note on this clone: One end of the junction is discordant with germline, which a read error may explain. CDR3 DNA: TGTGCCAGCAGCTCCCCCCCCGGGGGGGCCGTTTTT. The encoded protein is CASSSPPGGAVF. The gene calls are TRBV5-8 and TRBJ1-1, with a tentative D call TRBD1 (6 bases). This CDR3 has 12 amino acids. From germline, CDR1 is SGHTS and CDR2 YDEGEE.

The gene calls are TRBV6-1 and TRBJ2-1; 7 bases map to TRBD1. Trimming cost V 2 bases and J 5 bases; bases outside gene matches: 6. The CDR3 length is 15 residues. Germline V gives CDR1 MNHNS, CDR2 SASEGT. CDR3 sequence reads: CASSENRGLNNEQFF. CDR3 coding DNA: TGTGCCAGCAGTGAAAACAGGGGCTTGAACAATGAGCAGTTCTTC.

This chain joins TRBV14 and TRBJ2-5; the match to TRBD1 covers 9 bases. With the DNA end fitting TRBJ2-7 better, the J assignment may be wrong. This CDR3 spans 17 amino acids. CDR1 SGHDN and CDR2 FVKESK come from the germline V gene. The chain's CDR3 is CASSQETRDRVVHEQYF. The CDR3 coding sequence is TGTGCCAGCAGCCAAGAAACCCGGGACAGGGTGGTCCACGAGCAGTACTTC.

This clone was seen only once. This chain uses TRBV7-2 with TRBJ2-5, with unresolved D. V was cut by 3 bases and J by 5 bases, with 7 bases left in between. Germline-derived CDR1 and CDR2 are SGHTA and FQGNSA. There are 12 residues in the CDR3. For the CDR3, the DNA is TGTGCCAGCAGCTTCAGTTCCGAGACCCAGTACTTC. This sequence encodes CASSFSSETQYF.

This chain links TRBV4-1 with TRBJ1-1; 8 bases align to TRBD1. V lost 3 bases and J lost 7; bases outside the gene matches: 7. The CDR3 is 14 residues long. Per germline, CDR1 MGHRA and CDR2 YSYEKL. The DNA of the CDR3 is TGCGCCAGCAGCCAGCTGGACAGGGTCGGTGAAGCTTTCTTT. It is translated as CASSQLDRVGEAFF.

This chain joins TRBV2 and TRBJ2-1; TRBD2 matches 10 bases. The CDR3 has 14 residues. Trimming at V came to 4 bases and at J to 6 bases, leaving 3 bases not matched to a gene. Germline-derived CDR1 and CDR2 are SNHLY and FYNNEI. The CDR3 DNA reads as TGTGCCAGCAGTGTTAAGCGGGGGGGCAATGAGCAGTTCTTC. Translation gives CASSVKRGGNEQFF.

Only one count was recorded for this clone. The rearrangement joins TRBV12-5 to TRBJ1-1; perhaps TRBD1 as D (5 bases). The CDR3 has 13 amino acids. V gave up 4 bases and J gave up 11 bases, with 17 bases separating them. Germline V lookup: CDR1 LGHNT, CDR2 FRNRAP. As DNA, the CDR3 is TGTGCTAGTGGTTCAGGAGGGGCCGCCCAGGCTTTCTTT. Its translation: CASGSGGAAQAFF. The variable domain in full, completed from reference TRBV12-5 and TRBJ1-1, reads DARVTQTPRHKVTEMGQEVTMRCQPILGHNTVFWYRQTMMQGLELLAYFRNRAPLDDSGMPKDRFSAEMPDATLATLKIQPSEPRDSAVYFCASGSGGAAQAFFGQGTRLTVV.